This T cell receptor beta chain was captured in a study of regulatory T cells in long-lasting Graves disease. Overall study: Persistent Graves' disease denoted over 5 years of antithyroid drugs plus positive TSH receptor antibodies. Study-wide points: Persistent Graves' patients possessed reduced TCR diversity relative to recently diagnosed ones. Persistent disease samples used TRBV28, TRBJ1-2 and TRBJ2-5 preferentially.

Regarding time point: persistent/refractory GD, antithyroid drugs over 5 years with positive TRAb. The authors made the TCR library using RNA they extracted from PBMCs. A peripheral blood sample, around 8.6 milliliters in volume, was drawn into EDTA tubes. To make TCR beta libraries, researchers used iRepertoire HTBI primers and Arm-PCR of CDR3 regions. TCRdb passed the multiplex PCR reads through MiXCR, listing each CDR3 protein once. Here the sample spans around 460,000 distinct CDR3 sequences, approximately 23% being singletons. Germline CDR1 reads SGHTA; CDR2 reads FQGTGA. There are 13 residues in the CDR3. V gave up 2 bases and J gave up 8 bases, with 12 bases separating them. This clonotype was observed a handful of times. Its antigen is unknown.

This receptor was obtained from a female donor with Graves disease. The source material was peripheral blood mononuclear cells (PBMCs), sampled when the disease was refractory, from a patient treated with antithyroid drugs. V is TRBV7-3 and J is TRBJ1-1; D remains ambiguous. This CDR3 reads CASSLGVEVEAFF. The CDR3 DNA is TGTGCCAGCAGCTTAGGGGTGGAGGTGGAAGCTTTCTTT.